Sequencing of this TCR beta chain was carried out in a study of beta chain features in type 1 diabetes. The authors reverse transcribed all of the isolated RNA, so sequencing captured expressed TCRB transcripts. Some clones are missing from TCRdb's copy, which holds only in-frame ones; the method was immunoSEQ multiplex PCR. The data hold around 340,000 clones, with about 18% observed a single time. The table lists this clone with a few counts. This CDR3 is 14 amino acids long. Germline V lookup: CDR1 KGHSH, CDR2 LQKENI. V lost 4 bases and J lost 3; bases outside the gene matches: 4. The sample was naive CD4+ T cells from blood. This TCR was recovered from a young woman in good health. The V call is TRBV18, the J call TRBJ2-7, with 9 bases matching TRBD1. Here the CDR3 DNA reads TGTGCCAGCTCACTAGCGACAGGGGGCTACGAGCAGTACTTC. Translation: CASSLATGGYEQYF.